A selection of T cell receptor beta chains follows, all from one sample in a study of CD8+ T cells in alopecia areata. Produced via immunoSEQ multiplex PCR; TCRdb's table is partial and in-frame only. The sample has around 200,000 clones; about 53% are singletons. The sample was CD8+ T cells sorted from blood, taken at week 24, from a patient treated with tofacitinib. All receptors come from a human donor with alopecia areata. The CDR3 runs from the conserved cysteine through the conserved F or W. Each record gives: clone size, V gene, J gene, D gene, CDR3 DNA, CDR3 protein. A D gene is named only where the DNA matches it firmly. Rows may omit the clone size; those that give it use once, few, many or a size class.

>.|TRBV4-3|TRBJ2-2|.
TGCGCCAGCAGCCAAGAGTGGAGGGTAGTCTCTAATCCCGGGGAGCTGTTTTTT
CASSQEWRVVSNPGELFF
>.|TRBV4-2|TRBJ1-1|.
TGTGCCAGCAGCCAAGGCAACACTGAAGCTTTCTTT
CASSQGNTEAFF
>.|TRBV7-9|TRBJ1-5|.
TGTGCCAGCAGCTTAAGTGTAGACAGTTTCAATCAGCCCCAGCATTTT
CASSLSVDSFNQPQHF
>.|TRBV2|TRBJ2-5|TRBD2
TGTGCCAGCAGTGAAGCGTTCCAGCGGGGTCCCCAAGAGACCCAGTACTTC
CASSEAFQRGPQETQYF
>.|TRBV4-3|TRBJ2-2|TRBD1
TGCGCCAGCAGCCGTGACAGGGGCGGGACCGGGGAGCTGTTTTTT
CASSRDRGGTGELFF
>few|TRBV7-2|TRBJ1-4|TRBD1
TGTGCCAGCAGCTTGAGGGGGCGGTGGAATGAAAAACTGTTTTTT
CASSLRGRWNEKLFF
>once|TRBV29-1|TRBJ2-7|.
TGCAGCGTTGCTGGGGGCGAGGCTATCCCTAATTCCTACGAGCAGTACTTC
CSVAGGEAIPNSYEQYF
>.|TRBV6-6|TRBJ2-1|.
TGTGCCAGCAGTTATTACAGGGCCGATGAGCAGTTCTTC
CASSYYRADEQFF
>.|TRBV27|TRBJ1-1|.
TGTGCCAGCAGTTATTTGGGGCCGACCTCTGAAGCTTTCTTT
CASSYLGPTSEAFF
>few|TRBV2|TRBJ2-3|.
TGTGCCAGCAGTCTCCGACAGGGACTCACAGATACGCAGTATTTT
CASSLRQGLTDTQYF
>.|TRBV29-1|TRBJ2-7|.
TGCAGCGTTGAAAGCGAGAGTTTGGAGCAGTACTTC
CSVESESLEQYF
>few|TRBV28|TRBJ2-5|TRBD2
TGTGCCAGCAGTTCACCCGTTAGCGGGCTAGAGACCCAGTACTTC
CASSSPVSGLETQYF
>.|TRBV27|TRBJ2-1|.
TGTGCCAGCAGTTTATCCCAGAACAATGAGCAGTTCTTC
CASSLSQNNEQFF
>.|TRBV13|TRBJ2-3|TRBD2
TGTGCCAGCAGTCGGACTAGCGGGGGGTCTGATACGCAGTATTTT
CASSRTSGGSDTQYF
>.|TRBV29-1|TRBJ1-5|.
TGCAGCGCAGGCTCAGGGCCGCTGGGGCCCCAGCATTTT
CSAGSGPLGPQHF
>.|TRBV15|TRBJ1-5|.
TGTGCCACCGCACCAGGGCCAGAACATCAGCCCCAGCATTTT
CATAPGPEHQPQHF
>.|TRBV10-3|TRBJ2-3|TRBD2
TGTGCCATTACCAGTGAGCGCCTAGCGGTTGGCACAGATACGCAGTATTTT
CAITSERLAVGTDTQYF
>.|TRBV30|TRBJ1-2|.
TGTGCCTGGATTGCGGGTGCGGGGGGTAACTATGGCTACACCTTC
CAWIAGAGGNYGYTF
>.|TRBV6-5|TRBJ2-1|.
TGTGCCAGCAGTTACGGGACTTACAATGAGCAGTTCTTC
CASSYGTYNEQFF
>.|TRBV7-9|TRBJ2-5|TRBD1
TGTGCCAGCAGCCCGACAGGGGTGGAGACCCAGTACTTC
CASSPTGVETQYF
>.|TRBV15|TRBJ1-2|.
TGTGCCACCAGTTTTGGGTTTCGACAGGAGGACTATGGCTACACCTTC
CATSFGFRQEDYGYTF
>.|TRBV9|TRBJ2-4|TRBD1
TGTGCCAGCAGCGTAAGGCCGGACAGGGCCAAAAACATTCAGTACTTC
CASSVRPDRAKNIQYF
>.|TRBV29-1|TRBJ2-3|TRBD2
TGCAGCGTTGGCCTAGCGGGGAAGATAGATACGCAGTATTTT
CSVGLAGKIDTQYF
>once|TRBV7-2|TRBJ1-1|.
TGTGCCAGCAGCTTAGGGATGCAGGGAAACACTGAAGCTTTCTTT
CASSLGMQGNTEAFF
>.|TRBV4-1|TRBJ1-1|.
TGCGCCAGCAGCCAAGAGGAGTTGAGGATGAACACTGAAGCTTTCTTT
CASSQEELRMNTEAFF
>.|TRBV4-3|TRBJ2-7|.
TGCGCCAGCAGCCAATCGACAGGATTCTCCTACGAGCAGTACTTC
CASSQSTGFSYEQYF
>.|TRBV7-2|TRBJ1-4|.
TGTGCCAGCAGCCCGAGGAGTAATGAAAAACTGTTTTTT
CASSPRSNEKLFF
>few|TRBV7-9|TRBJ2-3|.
TGTGCCAGCAGTTTACTTACAGATACGCAGTATTTT
CASSLLTDTQYF
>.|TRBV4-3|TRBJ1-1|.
TGCGCCAGCAGCCCGGGTGTCGGTGAAGCTTTCTTT
CASSPGVGEAFF
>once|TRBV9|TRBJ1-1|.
TGTGCCAGCAGCGCCCTGATCCCGGGGGGCGAAGCTTTCTTT
CASSALIPGGEAFF
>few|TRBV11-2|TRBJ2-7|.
TGTGCCAGCAGCTTAGCCACCGGGACTGCGTCCTACGAGCAGTACTTC
CASSLATGTASYEQYF
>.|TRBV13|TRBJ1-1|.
TGTGCCAGCAGCTTAGTGAGGGGCACTGAAGCTTTCTTT
CASSLVRGTEAFF
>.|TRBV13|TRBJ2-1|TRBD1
TGTGCCAGCAGCCCCATGGGGCAGGGGGCGCGGAATGAGCAGTTCTTC
CASSPMGQGARNEQFF
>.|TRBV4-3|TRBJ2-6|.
TGCGCCAGCAGCCAAGAGGGAAAGGGGGCCAACGTCCTGACTTTC
CASSQEGKGANVLTF
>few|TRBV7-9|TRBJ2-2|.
TGTGCCAGCAGCTTAGCAGGGGAGTCCGGGGAGCTGTTTTTT
CASSLAGESGELFF
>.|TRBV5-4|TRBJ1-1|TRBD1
TGTGCCAGCAGCTACCTCGACAGGGGGTTAGAGGACACTGAAGCTTTCTTT
CASSYLDRGLEDTEAFF
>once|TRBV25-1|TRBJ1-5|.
TGTGCCAGCAGTGAATCGGGCAATCAGCCCCAGCATTTT
CASSESGNQPQHF
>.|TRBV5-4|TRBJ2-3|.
TGTGCCAGCAGCGAAAGCACAGATACGCAGTATTTT
CASSESTDTQYF
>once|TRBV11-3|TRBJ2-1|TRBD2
TGTGCCAGCAGCTTCCCTATGAGCGGGGGATACAATGAGCAGTTCTTC
CASSFPMSGGYNEQFF
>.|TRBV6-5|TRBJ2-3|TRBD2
TGTGCCAGCAGTTACTCGCTAGCGGGGGGTCGGGATACGCAGTATTTT
CASSYSLAGGRDTQYF